These 4 T cell receptor beta chains came from one sample sequenced in a study of blood T cell repertoires in COVID-19. Data came from immunoSEQ multiplex PCR; TCRdb stores just in-frame clones and leaves some out. The top ten clones hold 15% to 18% of a sample with 250,000 to 350,000 clones, roughly 84% of them seen once. The sample comprised peripheral blood. The receptors derive from a person aged 70 to 79 with COVID-19, enrolled during active disease.

The V gene is TRBV11-2, the J gene TRBJ2-1; 7 nucleotides line up with TRBD1. CDR1 and CDR2 (germline): SGHAT, FQNNGV. Trimming cost V 4 bases and J 5 bases; bases outside gene matches: 5. CDR3 length: 14 amino acids. In nucleotides, the CDR3 is TGTGCCAGCAGCTCCATAGGGGGCCACAATGAGCAGTTCTTC. Protein sequence: CASSSIGGHNEQFF. Full variable domain (remainder filled in from reference TRBV11-2 and TRBJ2-1): EAGVAQSPRYKIIEKRQSVAFWCNPISGHATLYWYQQILGQGPKLLIQFQNNGVVDDSQLPKDRFSAERLKGVDSTLKIQPAKLEDSAVYLCASSSIGGHNEQFFGPGTRLTVL.

The V gene is TRBV6-5, the J gene TRBJ1-4; the match to TRBD1 covers 7 bases. The V gene's germline CDR1 is MNHEY and CDR2 SVGAGI. V was pared by 6 bases and J by 7 bases, with 8 bases of the junction left unmatched. CDR3 length: 14 amino acids. This CDR3 is CASSTDRVVEKLFF. CDR3 nucleotide sequence: TGTGCCAGCAGCACTGACAGGGTGGTTGAAAAACTGTTTTTT.

The chain has TRBV12-3 or TRBV12-4 and TRBJ2-3; no definite D call. The CDR3 extends over 13 amino acids. V gave up 3 bases and J gave up 2 bases, with 6 bases separating them. CDR3 region: CASSLGYTDTQYF. In DNA, the CDR3 is TGTGCCAGCAGTTTGGGCTACACAGATACGCAGTATTTT.

The chain combines TRBV4-3 with TRBJ1-6, with a weak D call TRBD1 (5 bases). The CDR3 sequence is 18 residues long. The ends were cut back, 0 bases at V and 0 bases at J, with 12 bases in the middle. Germline loops: CDR1 LGHNA, CDR2 YSLEER. The CDR3 protein is CASSQEVTVLSYNSPLHF. Here the CDR3 DNA reads TGCGCCAGCAGCCAAGAGGTGACAGTACTCTCCTATAATTCACCCCTCCACTTT.